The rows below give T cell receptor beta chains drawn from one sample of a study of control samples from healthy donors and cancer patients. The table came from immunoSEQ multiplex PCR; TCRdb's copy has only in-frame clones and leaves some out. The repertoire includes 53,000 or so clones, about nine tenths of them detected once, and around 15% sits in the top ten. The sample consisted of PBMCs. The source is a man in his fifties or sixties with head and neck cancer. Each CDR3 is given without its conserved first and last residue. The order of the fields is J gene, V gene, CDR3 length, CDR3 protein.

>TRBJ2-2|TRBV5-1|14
ASSLDGGRRTGELF
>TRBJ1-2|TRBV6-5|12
ASSYSGTPFHLT
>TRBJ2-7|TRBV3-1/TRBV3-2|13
ASSQIPGASGEQY
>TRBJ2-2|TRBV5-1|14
ASSQIGGMNTGELF
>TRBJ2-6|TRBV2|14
ASRDRVSSGANVLT
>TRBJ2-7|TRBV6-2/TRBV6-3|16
ASSTAPGLAGGSYEQY
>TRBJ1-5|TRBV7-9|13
ASSLGVLSNQPQH
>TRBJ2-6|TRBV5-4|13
ASSPSRSGANVLT
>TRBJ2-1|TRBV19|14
ASSIDRAGSYNEQF
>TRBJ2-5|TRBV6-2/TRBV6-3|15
ASSYYTSLEIKETQY
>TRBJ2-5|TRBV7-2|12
ASSSNRGLETQY
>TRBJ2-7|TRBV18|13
ASSLNRGHFYEQY
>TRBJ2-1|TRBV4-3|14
ASSRTGTSGKNEQF
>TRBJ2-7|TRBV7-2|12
ASSLTGVPLEQY
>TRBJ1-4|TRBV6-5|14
ASSYSPGPTNEKLF
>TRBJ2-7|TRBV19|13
ASSAGLAVSYEQY
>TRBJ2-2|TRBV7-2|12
ASSWDRGTGELF
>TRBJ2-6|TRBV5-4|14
ASSPGTVSSANVLT
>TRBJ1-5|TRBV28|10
ASRDTNQPQH
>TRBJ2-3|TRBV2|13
ASTPLAGAGDTQY
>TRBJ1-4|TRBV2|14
ASSERTGGSGEKLF
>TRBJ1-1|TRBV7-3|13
ASSLRGFSDTEAF
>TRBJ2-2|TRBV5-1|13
ASFRDYRHTGELF
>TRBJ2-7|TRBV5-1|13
ASSLEGGAPYEQY
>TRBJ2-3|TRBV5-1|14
ASSNSGPPNTDTQY
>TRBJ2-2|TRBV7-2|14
ASTRTSGANTGELF
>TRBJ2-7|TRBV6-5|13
ASSYSGTGGYEQY
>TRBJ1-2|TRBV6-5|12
ASSYDLANYGYT
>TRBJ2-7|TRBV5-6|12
ASSFRTGAYEQY
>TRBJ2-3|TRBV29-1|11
SVAPDSTDTQY
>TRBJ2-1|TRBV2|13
ASSVGGGARNEQF
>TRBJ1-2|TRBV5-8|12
ASGARDRVYGYT
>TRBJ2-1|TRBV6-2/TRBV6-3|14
ASSLTGTGGYNEQF
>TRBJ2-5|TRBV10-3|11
ATMGLAEETQY
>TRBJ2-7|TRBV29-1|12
SVTPGQGSYEQY
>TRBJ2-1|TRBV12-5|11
ASGLSRVNEQF
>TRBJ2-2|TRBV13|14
ASSLMWGARDGELF
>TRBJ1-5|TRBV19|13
ASSIGALDLGAQH
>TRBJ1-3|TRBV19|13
ASSIPVSAGNTIY
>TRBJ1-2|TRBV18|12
ASSPPAGANGYT
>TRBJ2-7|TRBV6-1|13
ASSEVPGGTYEQY
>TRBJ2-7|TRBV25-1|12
ASSEVGGPTEQY
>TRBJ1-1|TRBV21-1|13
ASREMTGWAFEAF
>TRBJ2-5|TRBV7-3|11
ASSLGRGETQY
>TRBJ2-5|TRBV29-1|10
SARLVGETQY
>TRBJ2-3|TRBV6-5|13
ASSYQDSSTDTQY
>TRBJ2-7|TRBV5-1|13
ASSPVQGTSYEQY
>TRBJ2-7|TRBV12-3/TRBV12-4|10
ASSLAGYEQY